These T cell receptor beta chains were read from a single sample in a study of blood T cell repertoires in COVID-19. Clones were read by immunoSEQ multiplex PCR, and TCRdb kept only the in-frame ones, dropping some. The table has around 260,000 clones, around 89% seen once. The sequencing sample was made of peripheral blood. These receptors were taken from a man aged 30-40 years with acute or convalescent COVID-19. CDR3s include the opening cysteine and the closing phenylalanine or tryptophan. The D gene is left open where the match is weak. Some rows have no size entry. The others give once, few or many, or a class for an expanded clone.

J | size | V | length | D | DNA | CDR3
TRBJ2-7 | NA | TRBV7-2 | 16 | TRBD1 | TGTGCCAGCAGGTACGCAGGGGGCCCACAATCCTACGAGCAGTACTTC | CASRYAGGPQSYEQYF
TRBJ2-5 | NA | TRBV13 | 15 | TRBD2 | TGTGCCAGCAGCTTCCGGGAGGAATACCAAGAGACCCAGTACTTC | CASSFREEYQETQYF
TRBJ1-2 | NA | TRBV28 | 14 | NA | TGTGCCAGCAGTTCCCCAGGACAGAACTATGGCTACACCTTC | CASSSPGQNYGYTF
TRBJ2-7 | few | TRBV6-1 | 13 | TRBD1 | TGTGCCAGCAGTGACAGGGGGCCTTACGAGCAGTACTTC | CASSDRGPYEQYF
TRBJ2-5 | NA | TRBV5-8 | 16 | TRBD2 | TGTGCCAGCAGCCCGGGGACTAGCGGAAATTTGGAGACCCAGTACTTC | CASSPGTSGNLETQYF
TRBJ1-2 | NA | TRBV19 | 12 | NA | TGTGCCAGTAGTCAGGGAACCTATGGCTACACCTTC | CASSQGTYGYTF
TRBJ2-6 | NA | TRBV7-6 | 17 | TRBD2 | TGTGCCAGCAGCTCCGGACTAGCGGGCTCTGGGGCCAACGTCCTGACTTTC | CASSSGLAGSGANVLTF
TRBJ2-1 | NA | TRBV18 | 14 | TRBD2 | TGTGCCAGCTCTTGGACTAGCGGGGACAATGAGCAGTTCTTC | CASSWTSGDNEQFF
TRBJ1-1 | NA | TRBV12-3/TRBV12-4 | 11 | NA | TGTGCCAGTAGAGAGAGGACTGAAGCTTTCTTT | CASRERTEAFF
TRBJ2-3 | NA | TRBV7-2 | 15 | NA | TGTGCCAGCAGCGGGTCGGGGGGCCGCACAGATACGCAGTATTTT | CASSGSGGRTDTQYF
TRBJ1-5 | NA | TRBV7-2 | 15 | NA | TGTGCCAGCAGCTTAACAACAGTTGGCGATCAGCCCCAGCATTTT | CASSLTTVGDQPQHF
TRBJ1-2 | NA | TRBV12-2 | 15 | NA | TGTGCAAGTCGCTTAGACCCGGGGTTTGACTATGGCTACACCTTC | CASRLDPGFDYGYTF
TRBJ1-2 | NA | TRBV18 | 14 | TRBD1 | TGTGCCAGCTCACCCGCCCGGACAGGGCCCGAAGGGAGCTTC | CASSPARTGPEGSF
TRBJ1-3 | NA | TRBV7-9 | 16 | NA | TGTGCCAGCAGCCCCCGGGGGGGCAACTCTGGAAACACCATATATTTT | CASSPRGGNSGNTIYF
TRBJ1-5 | NA | TRBV19 | 13 | NA | TGTGCCAGTAGTCCTCTCGGTAGAAACCCCCAGCATTTT | CASSPLGRNPQHF
TRBJ1-2 | NA | TRBV2 | 13 | TRBD1 | TGTGCCAGCAGAGCAACCGGGGCCCAGGGGGGCACCTTC | CASRATGAQGGTF
TRBJ1-1 | NA | TRBV15 | 15 | NA | TGTGCCACCAGCAGAGCCCAAGGGGGAGTCACTGAAGCTTTCTTT | CATSRAQGGVTEAFF
TRBJ1-1 | NA | TRBV6-5 | 15 | NA | TGTGCCAGCAGTTACGAGGGAGGGATCAGCACTGAAGCTTTCTTT | CASSYEGGISTEAFF
TRBJ1-4 | NA | TRBV27 | 15 | NA | TGTGCCAGCAGTAACCAGGGCTTGACTAATGAAAAACTGTTTTTT | CASSNQGLTNEKLFF
TRBJ2-3 | NA | TRBV6-6 | 15 | NA | TGTGCCAGCAGCCCCCTGACCAGGAGGACAGATACGCAGTATTTT | CASSPLTRRTDTQYF
TRBJ1-2 | NA | TRBV28 | 12 | NA | TGTGCCAGCAGTTTACCAGGGCGAGGCTACACCTTC | CASSLPGRGYTF
TRBJ2-3 | NA | TRBV5-1 | 16 | TRBD2 | TGCGCCAGCAGCTACCAAACTAGCGGGAGCACAGATACGCAGTATTTT | CASSYQTSGSTDTQYF
TRBJ2-1 | NA | TRBV29-1 | 17 | NA | TGCAGCGGATACGGGACACCCTTATCCTCTAATCTAGATGAGCAGTTCTTC | CSGYGTPLSSNLDEQFF
TRBJ1-1 | NA | TRBV19 | 13 | NA | TGTGCCAGTAGTATGTCGGTGAACACTGAAGCTTTCTTT | CASSMSVNTEAFF
TRBJ1-1 | NA | TRBV19 | 12 | NA | TGTGCCAGTAGTATCGGGAACACTGAAGCTTTCTTT | CASSIGNTEAFF
TRBJ2-3 | NA | TRBV13 | 17 | TRBD2 | TGTGCCAGCAGCGATAGAGGTAGCGGGAGTCACACAGATACGCAGTATTTT | CASSDRGSGSHTDTQYF
TRBJ2-1 | NA | TRBV13 | 16 | NA | TGTGCCAGCAGACCTGTTTGGCGTTCGGGGAGGAATGAGCAGTTCTTC | CASRPVWRSGRNEQFF
TRBJ2-5 | NA | TRBV6-5 | 13 | NA | TGTGCCAGCATACGGACGACTATAGAGACCCAGTACTTC | CASIRTTIETQYF
TRBJ2-7 | NA | TRBV27 | 13 | NA | TGTGCCAGCAGCCTGACAGATTCCTACGAGCAGTACTTC | CASSLTDSYEQYF
TRBJ1-5 | NA | TRBV30 | 12 | NA | TGTGCCTGGAGTATCCGAGGGCAGCCCCAGCATTTT | CAWSIRGQPQHF
TRBJ2-5 | once | TRBV7-8 | 15 | NA | TGTGCCAGCAGCTCTCGAAGACAGTACCGGGAGACCCAGTACTTC | CASSSRRQYRETQYF
TRBJ1-5 | few | TRBV7-2 | 15 | NA | TGTGCCAGCAGCTTAGACAGCAATAGCAATCAGCCCCAGCATTTT | CASSLDSNSNQPQHF
TRBJ1-3 | NA | TRBV30 | 13 | NA | TGTGCCTCGTCGGCAGGGTCTGGAAACACCATATATTTT | CASSAGSGNTIYF
TRBJ1-2 | NA | TRBV4-2 | 16 | NA | TGTGCCAGCAGCCAAGATCTGCACGGTACTAACTATGGCTACACCTTC | CASSQDLHGTNYGYTF
TRBJ2-5 | NA | TRBV5-4 | 14 | TRBD1 | TGTGCCAGCAGCCTGGACAGGGTCCAAGAGACCCAGTACTTC | CASSLDRVQETQYF
TRBJ1-6 | NA | TRBV21-1 | 18 | NA | TGTGCCAGCAGCAGTCCAATCCGGGATCCCGGGAATAATTCACCCCTCCACTTT | CASSSPIRDPGNNSPLHF
TRBJ2-5 | NA | TRBV5-1 | 15 | NA | TGCGCCAGCAGCTTACAGGGTAGTAGGGCAGAGACCCAGTACTTC | CASSLQGSRAETQYF
TRBJ1-1 | NA | TRBV5-1 | 14 | NA | TGCGCCAGCAGCTTGGACCAGGGTTGGGCTGAAGCTTTCTTT | CASSLDQGWAEAFF
TRBJ2-5 | NA | TRBV6-5 | 14 | NA | TGTGCCAGCAGTTCCCGCGGAAGTCAAGAGACCCAGTACTTC | CASSSRGSQETQYF
TRBJ2-5 | NA | TRBV9 | 14 | NA | TGTGCCAGCAGCGTAGGGGGGGGCCTCGAGACCCAGTACTTC | CASSVGGGLETQYF
TRBJ1-4 | once | TRBV30 | 15 | NA | TGTGCCTGGAAACGGGGGATGTTAGGAAATGAAAAACTGTTTTTT | CAWKRGMLGNEKLFF
TRBJ2-3 | NA | TRBV5-4 | 14 | NA | TGTGCCAGCAGACCAGGACTGGATGTTGATACGCAGTATTTT | CASRPGLDVDTQYF
TRBJ2-7 | NA | TRBV27 | 16 | TRBD1 | TGTGCCAGCAGTTTATCGGGCGACAGGGACCTTTACGAGCAGTACTTC | CASSLSGDRDLYEQYF
TRBJ2-6 | NA | TRBV19 | 17 | NA | TGTGCCAGTAGTATAGGCAGGGCTAAGGCTGGGGCCAACGTCCTGACTTTC | CASSIGRAKAGANVLTF
TRBJ2-3 | NA | TRBV6-5 | 15 | TRBD2 | TGTGCCAGCAGACGGACTAGCGGGGGCACAGATACGCAGTATTTT | CASRRTSGGTDTQYF
TRBJ2-7 | NA | TRBV9 | 15 | NA | TGTGCCAGCAGCTCTCCCGACTCTGGGGGCCACGAGCAGTACTTC | CASSSPDSGGHEQYF
TRBJ1-4 | NA | TRBV29-1 | 13 | TRBD1 | TGCAGCACCCTGACAGGGGAAAATGAAAAACTGTTTTTT | CSTLTGENEKLFF
TRBJ2-2 | NA | TRBV5-1 | 16 | NA | TGCGCCAGCAGCTTGGGTATAACTACGAACACCGGGGAGCTGTTTTTT | CASSLGITTNTGELFF
TRBJ2-1 | NA | TRBV19 | 14 | TRBD1 | TGTGCCACCCGGGACAGGGGGCGCTACAATGAGCAGTTCTTC | CATRDRGRYNEQFF